This T cell receptor (beta chain) was profiled in a study of PD-1 blockade in mismatch repair-deficient tumors listed by TCRdb under 2017. Background on the whole study: Between late 2013 and late 2016, roughly 84 consecutive patients with some 12 mismatch repair-deficient cancer types, all previously treated and progressing, were enrolled in the trial. Tumor-associated T cell clones were tracked in the peripheral blood of patients responding to PD-1 blockade by deep sequencing of TCR CDR3 regions.

For each enrolled patient, mismatch repair deficiency was established using either polymerase chain reaction or immunohistochemistry. A few patients who responded to pembrolizumab therapy underwent TCR sequencing. The phase II trial prospectively evaluated PD-1 blockade with pembrolizumab in advanced mismatch repair-deficient cancers, independent of tissue of origin. Serial peripheral blood T cell samples were collected before and at multiple times after starting PD-1 blockade. Blood sampling times were expressed in weeks after the first pembrolizumab dose. The CDR3 measures 18 amino acids from cysteine to phenylalanine. Of all the DNA, just the CDR3 is kept, 54 bases in frame from base 1. V is clipped by 4 bases and J by 3 bases, and the sequence between their germline boundaries is 25 bases long. CDR1 and CDR2 are drawn from the germline V gene: SGHVS, FNYEAQ. Remarks on this clone: Its antigen has not been determined. No base quality information exists; no much larger clone differs at one position.

Paper-wide results and their limitations: After pembrolizumab, tumor-resident clones, which were often undetectable in blood before treatment, expanded rapidly and then contracted, generally ahead of radiologic responses.

The method was the immunoSEQ multiplex PCR assay. TCRdb took over this immuneACCESS table, retaining in-frame rearrangements with V and J assigned. Such tables are incomplete; in checked studies, under half of the missing clones stem from an unresolved V gene, and the remainder is unexplained. Within this sample are 14,000 or so clones, with roughly 82% of them counted one time only. The top ten hold less than 2% of the sample. The sequencing here drew on PBMCs, taken approximately 14 weeks after starting pembrolizumab. This chain is built from TRBV7-6 and TRBJ2-7; a tentative D match to TRBD2 spans 8 bases. The sequence was obtained from an adult with mismatch repair-deficient cancer. Read as DNA, the sequence is TGTGCCAGCAGCTCAGGCCGGGACAGTGGACTAGCAATCTACGAGCAGTACTTC. It specifies CASSSGRDSGLAIYEQYF.